This TCR beta chain derives from a study of blood T cell repertoires in COVID-19. Background on the study: Whether acute or convalescent, the COVID-19 samples came from the United States, Italy and Spain. T cells, B-cell-depleted T cells, or PBMCs provided the cDNA or gDNA that served as material.

This clone was picked up a small number of times. Germline V lookup: CDR1 LGHDT, CDR2 YNNKEL (reference sequence). The junction had 3 bases not matched to a gene; V was cut back by 3 bases and J by 5 bases. The CDR3 has 14 amino acids. Authors' processing steps: Estimated nucleated cell counts came from reference gene primer amplification. Using immunoSEQ multiplex PCR, the repertoire was profiled, and TCRdb retains in-frame clones only, with some absent. From that table come the V and J calls and clone size; the DNA was used to work out D and trimming. Of about 120,000 clones detected, under 80% appear once; the ten largest clones hold approximately 2.5%.

Sequenced input: peripheral blood. This sequence was found in a man in his 70s with acute or convalescent COVID-19. This chain links TRBV3-1 (or the pseudogene TRBV3-2) with TRBJ1-5, with TRBD1 identical over 8 bases. The CDR3 DNA reads TGTGCCAGCAGCCAGGGGACAGGAGATCAGCCCCAGCATTTT. Its protein is CASSQGTGDQPQHF.